This T cell receptor beta chain was recovered during a study of blood T cell repertoires in COVID-19. In germline, CDR1 is SGHDT, CDR2 YYEEEE. The CDR3 length is 13 residues. V was pared by 4 bases and J by 1 base, with 8 bases between. Measured with immunoSEQ multiplex PCR; TCRdb has only the in-frame clones, and not every one. The sample records around 70,000 clones, 90% to 95% being singletons. The chain recombines TRBV5-6 with TRBJ1-2; no firm D call. Material for sequencing was peripheral blood. The receptor comes from a human donor in a cohort sampled during active COVID-19. DNA of the CDR3: TGTGCCAGCAGCGATCAGAATAACTATGGCTACACCTTC. Amino acid sequence: CASSDQNNYGYTF. The complete variable domain, with remaining parts taken from reference TRBV5-6 and TRBJ1-2, reads DAGVTQSPTHLIKTRGQQVTLRCSPKSGHDTVSWYQQALGQGPQFIFQYYEEEERQRGNFPDRFSGHQFPNYSSELNVNALLLGDSALYLCASSDQNNYGYTFGSGTRLTVV.